This TCR beta chain was sequenced for a study of control samples from healthy donors and cancer patients. Trimming removed 5 bases from V and 6 bases from J; junction bases left unmatched: 16. The CDR3 is 17 residues long. Germline CDR1 is SEHNR and CDR2 is FQNEAQ (reference sequence). The protocol was immunoSEQ multiplex PCR, while the TCRdb copy is restricted to in-frame clones and leaves out a portion. The sample contains 93,000 or so clones, more than 85% of which appear only once. This clonotype was obtained from a man aged 60 to 75 with lung cancer. The chain has TRBV7-9 and TRBJ2-3, with 8 bases fitting TRBD1. The sample was PBMCs. The CDR3 nucleotides are TGTGCCAGCAGCCCCTTCCGAGACAGGGGATGGGGGGATACGCAGTATTTT. Translation: CASSPFRDRGWGDTQYF.